Below, 29 T cell receptor beta chains from the same sample are listed, as sequenced in a study of cytomegalovirus exposure and HLA in healthy donors. The PCR was carried out with 60 Vbeta primers and 13 Jbeta primers. The protocol was immunoSEQ multiplex PCR, while the TCRdb copy is restricted to in-frame clones and leaves out a portion. This table holds approximately 180,000 clones, more than 80% found once. Sequenced material: PBMCs. The source is a man between 18 and 29 years old in good health and CMV-seronegative.

V is TRBV14 and J is TRBJ2-7, with TRBD1 identical over 7 bases. The V segment lost 2 bases and the J segment 3 bases; nucleotides outside the gene matches: 7. This CDR3 contains 15 residues. The germline gives CDR1 SGHDN, CDR2 FVKESK. CDR3 residues: CASSQHYNRGYEQYF. Here the CDR3 DNA reads TGTGCCAGCAGCCAACACTACAACAGGGGCTACGAGCAGTACTTC.

This clone was counted only a few times. The chain is built from TRBV10-2 and TRBJ1-2; TRBD1 matches 7 bases. The V gene end was trimmed by 2 bases and the J gene end by 1 base; junction bases not matched to a gene: 1. The CDR3 covers 14 residues. Looked up from germline, CDR1 is WSHSY and CDR2 is SAAADI. The chain's CDR3 is CASSERQGNYGYTF. Here the CDR3 DNA reads TGCGCCAGCAGTGAGCGACAGGGTAACTATGGCTACACCTTC.

The chain has TRBV6-7 and TRBJ2-5; 9 bases agree with TRBD1. The J call is doubtful: the DNA matches TRBJ2-7 better. TRBV6-7 counts as an open reading frame of uncertain function. This CDR3 has 15 residues. The CDR3 is CAGKHRGLLHYEQYF. CDR3 sequence (DNA): TGTGCCGGAAAACACAGGGGGCTCCTTCACTACGAGCAGTACTTC.

This clone was seen only a few times. The rearrangement links TRBV11-3 to TRBJ1-5; no definite D call. V was pared by 2 bases and J by 6 bases, with 8 bases between. The CDR3 loop spans 13 amino acids. Germline loops: CDR1 SGHNT, CDR2 YENEEA. The CDR3 bases are TGTGCCAGCAGCTTATCCCCATTTCAGCCCCAGCATTTT. Its protein product is CASSLSPFQPQHF.

The V and J genes are TRBV25-1 and TRBJ2-7, with 7 bases identical to TRBD1. This CDR3 has 14 amino acids. Germline trimming cut 8 bases from V and 2 bases from J; bases unmatched to any gene: 9. The germline CDR1 and CDR2 sequences are MGHDK and SYGVNS. The CDR3 region is CASSPGQLTYEQYF. The CDR3 nucleotides are TGTGCCAGCTCCCCGGGACAGCTAACCTACGAGCAGTACTTC.

The chain has TRBV6-5 and TRBJ1-1; TRBD1 might be the D (5 bases). This CDR3 is built from 15 residues. V was pared by 6 bases and J by 4 bases, with 18 bases between. The germline gives CDR1 MNHEY, CDR2 SVGAGI. CDR3 sequence reads: CASRPGVGGATEAFF. CDR3 coding DNA: TGTGCCAGCAGGCCCGGGGTAGGAGGGGCCACTGAAGCTTTCTTT.

The V and J genes are TRBV7-2 and TRBJ2-1, with D possibly matching TRBD1 (5 bases). The V end lost 2 bases, the J end lost 8 bases, and 13 bases lay between the germline ends. Germline V gene data show CDR1 as SGHTA and CDR2 as FQGNSA. The CDR3 has 14 amino acids. The CDR3 protein is CASSLSVGQHEQFF. The CDR3 DNA follows: TGTGCCAGCAGCTTAAGCGTGGGGCAACATGAGCAGTTCTTC.

This clone has a single count. The V and J genes are TRBV28 and TRBJ1-5, with 10 bases fitting TRBD1. Germline V gene data show CDR1 as MDHEN and CDR2 as SYDVKM. With 5 bases clipped from V and 1 base from J, the junction kept 5 bases outside the gene matches. The CDR3 loop spans 16 amino acids. The CDR3 loop reads CASSPRTGGSNQPQHF. The CDR3 DNA is TGTGCCAGCAGTCCGCGGACAGGGGGAAGCAATCAGCCCCAGCATTTT.

Of note for this clone: The germline gene is not matched at one end of the junction; a read error may be the cause. For the CDR3, the DNA is TGTGCCAGCAGCTTGGCCGGTAGGGGACAAGATACCCAGTACTTC. Protein sequence: CASSLAGRGQDTQYF. The chain carries TRBV5-4 and TRBJ2-5; maybe TRBD1 (6 bases). CDR1 and CDR2 (germline): SGHNT, YYREEE (reference sequence). This CDR3 spans 15 amino acids.

Regarding this clone: A read error may produce the germline difference seen at one junction end. CDR3 DNA: TGTGCTAGCAGCCCAGGGTTGGTATTGGAACAAGAGACCCAGTACTTC. Translation gives CASSPGLVLEQETQYF. The rearrangement links TRBV7-7 to TRBJ2-5, with TRBD1 as a possible D gene (5 bases). The germline gives CDR1 SSHAT, CDR2 FNYEAQ (reference sequence). This CDR3 is built from 16 residues.

The chain is built from TRBV6-6 and TRBJ2-5, with 16 bases that match TRBD2. CDR3 length: 15 amino acids. Germline trimming cut 6 bases from V and 4 bases from J; bases unmatched to any gene: 2. Germline CDR1 MNHNY, CDR2 SVGAGI (reference sequence). CDR3 residues: CASRGLAGGLETQYF. The CDR3 coding sequence is TGTGCCAGCAGGGGACTAGCGGGGGGGCTAGAGACCCAGTACTTC.

The chain uses TRBV29-1 and TRBJ2-5; D is perhaps TRBD2 (5 bases). CDR1 and CDR2 (germline): SQVTM, ANQGSEA. The CDR3 has 15 residues. With 4 bases removed from V and 7 bases from J, the gap between germline ends came to 22 bases. The CDR3 sequence is CSVAPARERVGTQYF. DNA of the CDR3: TGCAGCGTTGCACCAGCGAGGGAACGAGTCGGGACCCAGTACTTC.

V usage is TRBV5-6 and J usage is TRBJ1-1; 12 nucleotides align to TRBD1. V was pared by 3 bases and J by 5 bases, with 8 bases of the junction left unmatched. Per the germline V gene, CDR1 is SGHDT and CDR2 is YYEEEE. The CDR3 spans 16 residues. CDR3 in amino acids: CASSWGQGALGTEAFF. The CDR3 nucleotides are TGTGCCAGCAGCTGGGGACAGGGGGCCTTAGGGACTGAAGCTTTCTTT.

This chain links TRBV29-1 with TRBJ1-5, with a weak D call TRBD1 (6 bases). The CDR3 is 14 residues long. Trimming took 7 bases from V and 1 from J, leaving 14 bases between them. Germline CDR1 reads SQVTM; CDR2 reads ANQGSEA. This CDR3 is CSASPGHSNQPQHF. CDR3 in DNA: TGCAGCGCGAGTCCGGGACACAGCAATCAGCCCCAGCATTTT.

The chain links TRBV5-6 to TRBJ1-4, with D perhaps TRBD1 (5 bases). The germline CDR1 and CDR2 sequences are SGHDT and YYEEEE. The V gene lost 5 bases and the J gene lost 10 bases, with 18 bases spanning the gap. CDR3 length: 14 amino acids. CDR3 coding DNA: TGTGCCAGCAGACCCCGCGGAGGGGAGGGAAAACTGTTTTTT. Its protein is CASRPRGGEGKLFF.

This clone was counted a single time. V and J are TRBV28 and TRBJ2-5, with TRBD1 as a possible D gene (5 bases). Germline CDR1 MDHEN, CDR2 SYDVKM. The CDR3 runs to 14 residues. The V and J ends lost 6 bases and 3 bases respectively, with 14 bases between them. DNA of the CDR3: TGTGCCAGCAGAACCCGAAAGGGGAAAGAGACCCAGTACTTC. As protein: CASRTRKGKETQYF.

This sequence joins TRBV4-3 and TRBJ2-1, with TRBD2 identical over 7 bases. Trimming took 3 bases from V and 5 from J; bases not matched to a gene: 13. This CDR3 comprises 17 residues. Per the germline V gene, CDR1 is LGHNA and CDR2 is YSLEER. Here the CDR3 DNA reads TGCGCCAGCAGCCAGTTACTAGCGAACAACATAGACAATGAGCAGTTCTTC. Protein sequence: CASSQLLANNIDNEQFF.

The V call is TRBV4-1, the J call TRBJ2-2; 12 nucleotides align to TRBD2. CDR3 length equals 16 residues. V gave up 2 bases and J gave up 7 bases; unmatched junction bases: 5. Germline V gives CDR1 MGHRA, CDR2 YSYEKL. CDR3 loop: CASSQPSGRAIGELFF. The CDR3 bases are TGCGCCAGCAGCCAACCTAGCGGGAGGGCCATCGGGGAGCTGTTTTTT.

The chain is built from TRBV14 and TRBJ2-1; D gene unclear. Looked up from germline, CDR1 is SGHDN and CDR2 is FVKESK. V was pared by 3 bases and J by 7 bases, with 4 bases between. The CDR3 is 11 amino acids. The CDR3 protein is CASSQYNEQFF. The CDR3 nucleotides read TGTGCCAGCAGCCAGTATAATGAGCAGTTCTTC.

The table lists this clone with a few counts. V and J are TRBV4-3 and TRBJ2-2; TRBD2 might be the D (6 bases). CDR1 LGHNA and CDR2 YSLEER come from the germline V gene. CDR3 length equals 15 residues. The V end was cut by 4 bases, the J end by 3 bases, with 12 bases between. In DNA, the CDR3 is TGCGCCAGCAGCCGTGGGACTTCGTACACCGGGGAGCTGTTTTTT. Amino acids: CASSRGTSYTGELFF.

The DNA of the CDR3 is TGCGCCAGCGAGGCCGGGACAGCATCGAACACCGGGGAGCTGTTTTTT. This encodes CASEAGTASNTGELFF. The chain combines TRBV4-1 with TRBJ2-2; 7 nucleotides line up with TRBD1. The CDR3 sequence is 16 residues long. The J segment lost 0 bases and the V segment lost 8 bases, leaving 9 bases of the junction unmatched. Per germline, CDR1 MGHRA and CDR2 YSYEKL.

The chain uses TRBV18 and TRBJ2-3, with TRBD1 as a possible D gene (5 bases). V lost 1 base and J lost 2, with 7 bases in between. Germline CDR1 KGHSH, CDR2 LQKENI. This CDR3 is built from 14 residues. The CDR3 region is CASSPQDTTDTQYF. The CDR3 region has the DNA TGTGCCAGCTCACCACAGGACACCACAGATACGCAGTATTTT.

The chain uses TRBV6-6 and TRBJ1-3; D possibly corresponds to TRBD1 (5 bases). Trimming pared 6 bases from V and 0 bases from J, leaving 9 bases between. The CDR3 totals 14 residues. CDR1 MNHNY and CDR2 SVGAGI come from the germline V gene (reference sequence). The CDR3 nucleotides read TGTGCCAGCAGCAAACAGGACTCTGGAAACACCATATATTTT. Its protein is CASSKQDSGNTIYF.

The chain couples TRBV30 to TRBJ2-7, with 12 bases that match TRBD1. Germline values: CDR1 GTSNPN, CDR2 SVGIG (reference sequence). The CDR3 totals 18 residues. After removal of 1 base from V and 2 bases from J, the junction contained 12 bases not matched to a gene. CDR3 residues: CAWSGFRDRGQIAYEQYF. CDR3 sequence (DNA): TGTGCCTGGAGTGGTTTCCGGGACAGGGGGCAGATCGCCTACGAGCAGTACTTC.

V is TRBV5-1 and J is TRBJ2-5; TRBD2 matches at 8 bases. The tail of the sequence fits TRBJ2-7 better, so the J call may be wrong. This CDR3 is 15 amino acids long. Germline V gene sequence: CDR1 SGHRS, CDR2 YFSETQ. DNA for the CDR3: TGCGCCAGCAGGCCTCGGGAGGGCCCCTCCTACGAGCAGTACTTC. It yields the protein CASRPREGPSYEQYF.

The chain recombines TRBV18 with TRBJ2-5, with TRBD1 matching 7 bases. The CDR3 runs to 15 residues. Per the germline V gene, CDR1 is KGHSH and CDR2 is LQKENI. V trimming: 4 bases; J trimming: 1 base; junction bases outside the gene matches: 6. The CDR3 DNA sequence: TGTGCCAGCTCACTCCTGACAGGGACCCAAGAGACCCAGTACTTC. This gives the protein CASSLLTGTQETQYF. The entire variable domain, with the rest obtained from reference TRBV18 and TRBJ2-5, is as follows: NAGVMQNPRHLVRRRGQEARLRCSPMKGHSHVYWYRQLPEEGLKFMVYLQKENIIDESGMPKERFSAEFPKEGPSILRIQQVVRGDSAAYFCASSLLTGTQETQYFGPGTRLLVL.

V is TRBV27 and J is TRBJ2-7; possibly TRBD2 for D (6 bases). Between the trimmed V and J ends, which lost 5 bases and 4 bases, there was a span of 18 bases. Germline V CDR1 and CDR2: MNHEY, SMNVEV (reference sequence). The CDR3 has 15 amino acids. The chain's CDR3 is CASSPAGSPGYEQYF. The CDR3 DNA reads as TGTGCCAGCAGTCCCGCCGGGAGCCCGGGTTACGAGCAGTACTTC.

The chain combines TRBV27 with TRBJ2-1; tentatively, D is TRBD1 (5 bases). Germline V CDR1 and CDR2: MNHEY, SMNVEV (reference sequence). This CDR3 is 15 amino acids long. With 2 bases removed from V and 8 bases from J, the gap between germline ends came to 16 bases. The chain's CDR3 is CASSLKGRDGDEQFF. The CDR3 region has the DNA TGTGCCAGCAGTTTAAAGGGCAGGGATGGCGATGAGCAGTTCTTC.

V gene TRBV6-6 combines with J gene TRBJ2-5, with a possible D match to TRBD2 (6 bases). Germline V CDR1 and CDR2: MNHNY, SVGAGI (reference sequence). The CDR3 contains 13 residues. Trimming shortened V by 5 bases and J by 3 bases, and 10 bases separated the two germline ends. The CDR3 DNA reads as TGTGCCAGCAGTGGGGGGTTTAAAGAGACCCAGTACTTC. Translation: CASSGGFKETQYF.